These 20 T cell receptor beta chains came from one sample sequenced in a study of cytomegalovirus exposure and HLA in healthy donors. 13 Jbeta primers and 60 Vbeta primers were used for the PCR. TCRdb keeps only in-frame clones here, not all; method: immunoSEQ multiplex PCR. The table lists about 87,000 clones, less than 80% of them singletons. Source material: PBMCs. The receptors come from a man younger than 45 in good health and CMV-seropositive.

This clone was detected only a few times. This chain uses TRBV4-1 with TRBJ1-1; weak D call: TRBD1 (5 bases). V was trimmed by 5 bases and J by 4 bases, leaving 14 bases between them. CDR1 is MGHRA, CDR2 YSYEKL, per germline. This CDR3 has 14 residues. The CDR3 is CASSFPGGGTEAFF. The DNA for the CDR3 is TGCGCCAGCAGCTTCCCCGGGGGGGGCACTGAAGCTTTCTTT.

The gene calls are TRBV2 and TRBJ2-5; D is unresolved. This CDR3 spans 12 amino acids. CDR1 is SNHLY, CDR2 FYNNEI, per germline. Trimming shortened V by 4 bases and J by 3 bases, and 6 bases separated the two germline ends. CDR3 protein: CASSVQKETQYF. CDR3 DNA sequence: TGTGCCAGCAGTGTTCAAAAAGAGACCCAGTACTTC.

The V gene is TRBV15, the J gene TRBJ2-5, with D possibly TRBD2 on 7 matching bases. Trimming removed 5 bases from V and 5 bases from J, with 12 bases in between. CDR1 LNHNV and CDR2 YYDKDF come from the germline V gene (reference sequence). This CDR3 has 13 amino acids. The CDR3 sequence: CATSYREGETQYF. CDR3 DNA: TGTGCCACCAGCTACAGGGAGGGGGAGACCCAGTACTTC.

V is TRBV5-4 and J is TRBJ2-3, with D perhaps TRBD1 (5 bases). The CDR3 is 14 amino acids. V was cut by 0 bases and J by 3 bases, with 8 bases left in between. Germline CDR1 is SGHNT and CDR2 is YYREEE (reference sequence). Here the CDR3 DNA reads TGTGCCAGCAGCTTGGCTGGGGCAACAGATACGCAGTATTTT. Amino acids: CASSLAGATDTQYF.

This clone was found a few times. The V gene is TRBV18, the J gene TRBJ1-5; 7 nucleotides line up with TRBD1. The CDR3 is made up of 19 amino acids. Looked up from germline, CDR1 is KGHSH and CDR2 is LQKENI. Trimming took 3 bases from V and 2 from J; bases not matched to a gene: 16. CDR3 DNA: TGTGCCAGCTCACCGGGGGACAGCATCTTTAATCGAGGCAATCAGCCCCAGCATTTT. Translating it yields CASSPGDSIFNRGNQPQHF.

This chain joins TRBV6-6 and TRBJ1-3; no firm D call. CDR1 MNHNY and CDR2 SVGAGI come from the germline V gene (reference sequence). The CDR3 has 14 residues. Trimming removed 2 bases from V and 2 bases from J, with 7 bases in between. CDR3 DNA sequence: TGTGCCAGCAGTTACATGGCAACTGGAAACACCATATATTTT. It yields the protein CASSYMATGNTIYF.

The chain has TRBV7-6 and TRBJ2-2; tentative D call: TRBD2 (5 bases). V lost 4 bases and J lost 2, with 14 bases in between. Germline CDR1 and CDR2: SGHVS and FNYEAQ. This CDR3 region has 16 residues. CDR3 amino acids: CASSYPGRENTGELFF. The CDR3 nucleotides are TGTGCCAGCAGCTACCCAGGCCGGGAAAACACCGGGGAGCTGTTTTTT. The complete variable domain, with remaining parts taken from reference TRBV7-6 and TRBJ2-2, reads GAGVSQSPRYKVTKRGQDVALRCDPISGHVSLYWYRQALGQGPEFLTYFNYEAQQDKSGLPNDRFSAERPEGSISTLTIQRTEQRDSAMYRCASSYPGRENTGELFFGEGSRLTVL.

V gene TRBV7-3 combines with J gene TRBJ1-2; 9 positions agree with TRBD1. Germline V CDR1 and CDR2: SGHTA, FQGTGA. The CDR3 extends over 13 amino acids. The junction had 4 bases not matched to a gene; V was cut back by 5 bases and J by 6 bases. The CDR3 region has the DNA TGTGCCAGCAGCACCCGACAGGGGGATGGCTACACCTTC. It encodes CASSTRQGDGYTF.

This sequence joins TRBV9 and TRBJ1-5; unclear D gene. The germline gives CDR1 SGDLS, CDR2 YYNGEE. The V gene lost 3 bases and the J gene lost 5 bases, with 6 bases spanning the gap. This CDR3 region has 12 residues. As DNA, the CDR3 is TGTGCCAGCAGCGCCGGGGATCAGCCCCAGCATTTT. The encoded protein is CASSAGDQPQHF.

This clone has just a few counts. The chain employs TRBV5-1 and TRBJ2-6; D is possibly TRBD2 (6 bases). Germline V gene lookup returns CDR1 SGHRS and CDR2 YFSETQ. V lost 2 bases and J lost 4, with 10 bases in between. The CDR3 totals 15 residues. CDR3 in DNA: TGCGCCAGCAGCTTCGGAGGGGAAGGGGCCAACGTCCTGACTTTC. Translating it yields CASSFGGEGANVLTF.

V usage is TRBV5-6 and J usage is TRBJ1-1; TRBD1 matches at 7 bases. The CDR3 loop spans 15 amino acids. V gave up 3 bases and J gave up 0 bases; unmatched junction bases: 5. Per the germline V gene, CDR1 is SGHDT and CDR2 is YYEEEE. The CDR3 loop is CASSWRTGMNTEAFF. The CDR3 bases are TGTGCCAGCAGCTGGAGGACAGGTATGAACACTGAAGCTTTCTTT.

This rearrangement joins TRBV7-8 to TRBJ1-5; 7 nucleotides match TRBD1. The germline V gene encodes CDR1 SGHVS and CDR2 FQNEAQ. V dropped 2 bases and J dropped 7; count of bases not matched to a gene: 5. The CDR3 is made up of 14 amino acids. CDR3 in DNA: TGTGCCAGCAGCTTATCTCAGGGGGGACAGCCCCAGCATTTT. It specifies CASSLSQGGQPQHF.

J is TRBJ1-3 and V is TRBV4-3; 7 bases agree with TRBD1. The germline CDR1 and CDR2 sequences are LGHNA and YSLEER. CDR3 size: 18 residues. The V segment lost 0 bases and the J segment 4 bases; nucleotides outside the gene matches: 12. The CDR3 spells CASSQDRNRQGAGNTIYF. The CDR3 DNA reads TGCGCCAGCAGCCAAGATCGAAATCGACAGGGAGCCGGAAACACCATATATTTT.

This clone was detected a few times. This rearrangement joins TRBV27 to TRBJ2-3, with no clear D. The germline V gene has CDR1 MNHEY and CDR2 SMNVEV (reference sequence). CDR3 length: 15 amino acids. Trimming took 3 bases from V and 1 from J, leaving 11 bases between them. CDR3 sequence (DNA): TGTGCCAGCAGTTTCGAGCCCCAGGGCACAGATACGCAGTATTTT. Its protein product is CASSFEPQGTDTQYF.

The chain is built from TRBV29-1 and TRBJ1-3; TRBD1 is a possible D gene (6 bases). Germline V CDR1 and CDR2: SQVTM, ANQGSEA. The CDR3 loop spans 14 amino acids. Trimming shortened V by 5 bases and J by 0 bases, and 11 bases separated the two germline ends. The CDR3 protein is CSVLDRISGNTIYF. The CDR3 DNA reads as TGCAGCGTTCTGGACAGAATCTCTGGAAACACCATATATTTT.

The genes are TRBV2 and TRBJ1-3; D gene ambiguous. The length of the CDR3 is 16 residues. The germline gives CDR1 SNHLY, CDR2 FYNNEI. Trimming took 3 bases from V and 0 from J, leaving 12 bases between them. The CDR3 region has the DNA TGTGCCAGCAGTGATGGGAGGGTTGTCTCTGGAAACACCATATATTTT. Residues: CASSDGRVVSGNTIYF.

This sequence joins TRBV6-5 and TRBJ1-1, with 10 nucleotides matching TRBD1. J gave up 2 bases and V 0 bases, and 3 bases lay outside the gene matches. In germline, CDR1 is MNHEY, CDR2 SVGAGI. This CDR3 is 16 amino acids long. The CDR3 nucleotides are TGTGCCAGCAGTTACTCACGGACAGGGGGTAACACTGAAGCTTTCTTT. This encodes CASSYSRTGGNTEAFF.

This chain joins TRBV5-4 and TRBJ1-1; D gene unclear. Trimming pared 3 bases from V and 1 base from J, leaving 10 bases between. The CDR3 consists of 14 residues. Germline lookup yields CDR1 SGHNT and CDR2 YYREEE (reference sequence). The CDR3 sequence: CASSSPGRNTEAFF. The CDR3 DNA reads TGTGCCAGCAGCTCCCCTGGCCGGAACACTGAAGCTTTCTTT.

The chain joins TRBV9 to TRBJ2-1; the D gene is possibly TRBD2 (6 bases). V was cut by 0 bases and J by 3 bases, with 13 bases left in between. The length of the CDR3 is 16 residues. The germline gives CDR1 SGDLS, CDR2 YYNGEE. CDR3 in amino acids: CASSVGNAGIYNEQFF. Here the CDR3 DNA reads TGTGCCAGCAGCGTAGGTAACGCGGGGATCTACAATGAGCAGTTCTTC.

This chain uses TRBV6-1 with TRBJ1-1, with TRBD1 matching over 9 bases. The ends lost 6 bases at V and 1 base at J; junction bases unmatched: 6. The CDR3 has 15 residues. Per germline, CDR1 MNHNS and CDR2 SASEGT. DNA of the CDR3: TGTGCCAGCAGAGGCAGGACAGGGGAGAACACTGAAGCTTTCTTT. This translates into CASRGRTGENTEAFF.